This TCR beta chain was recorded in a study of radiation and T cells in renal cell carcinoma (dated by TCRdb to the early 2020s). In terms of the full investigation: The samples were obtained from a clinical trial, where primary renal cell carcinomas were treated with 15 Gy stereotactic body radiation therapy and then removed by nephrectomy 4 weeks afterward. In total, 50 or so samples, comprising around 26 tumors and some 27 peripheral blood samples, were subjected to TCR beta sequencing. A total of 3.5 million to 4.5 million unique CDR3 nucleotide sequences, encoding more than 2 million unique CDR3 amino acid sequences, were found across all 50 or so samples. What the study reported, not specific to this receptor: Because no pretreatment tumor biopsies were available, whether clonotypes were present in the tumor at baseline could not be determined. In blood, the top tumor clonotypes increased between baseline and 2 weeks post-radiation and then shrank by 4 weeks, which suggests that tumor-resident clones expanded only transiently. The single-armed trial design could not address effects of radiation dose or scheduling on the TCR repertoire. Dynamics of the blood repertoire were not tracked past 4 weeks after treatment.

In regard to this clone: The specificity of this receptor is unknown. Per-base qualities were not stored, and no clone one base away is much larger.

TCR beta libraries were generated from genomic DNA with the immunoSEQ kit, following the manufacturer's recommendations. Library preparation used a first multiplex PCR with proprietary primers, then a second PCR adding unique barcodes, with bead cleanups after each round. A positive control reaction and a negative control reaction, both provided in the kit, were run with every batch of samples. The final libraries underwent checking on an Agilent 4200 TapeStation D1000 ScreenTape, volumetric pooling, and quantification by qPCR. An Illumina NextSeq500 fitted with a MidOutput 150-cycle cartridge performed the sequencing, running 156 Read1 cycles and 15 Index1 cycles with the kit's custom primers. The pooled library was loaded at approximately 0.95 pM with a roughly 22% PhiX control spike-in. The authors' pipeline ran thus. The vendor-processed data were analyzed in R, and a clonotype was defined as all T cells that share the same CDR3 nucleotide sequence. In the clone abundance analyses, frequencies in each sample were normalized to that sample's 10,000 most abundant clones. Public T cell clones, averaging fewer than five per sample, were removed before analysis. An abundance difference of at least 32-fold between compartments was the criterion for calling clonotypes tumor-enriched or baseline blood-enriched. A beta-binomial differential abundance model was used to identify clonotypes that expanded or contracted between blood time points. Tumor-blood repertoire similarity was measured with the Baroni-Urbani and Buser coefficient, and group comparisons used two-tailed Wilcoxon tests in R. This immuneACCESS table, as held by TCRdb, lists in-frame sequences with V and J called but not all clones. Of the missing ones, under half trace to an unresolved V gene in checked studies; the others have no known cause. V and J calls and clone size are as listed in that table; D and trimming were resolved from the DNA. For this sample the table gives tens of thousands of clones, of which around three quarters were detected only once. The ten largest make up less than 7.5% of the sample.

The sample's time point, from its label and the paper: blood 2 weeks post-SBRT. Reading the label with the study, this specimen's treatment or condition is: 15 Gy SBRT to primary tumor, nephrectomy 4 weeks later. To follow tumor-enriched clonotypes, peripheral blood was collected serially from radiation-treated patients at baseline and again at 2 weeks and 4 weeks after SBRT. Renal cell carcinoma with clear cell pathology was present in all patients. Genomic DNA for TCR sequencing was prepared using the QIAamp DNA Blood Mini Kit (Qiagen). The analyses included only samples that passed all quality control checks. This TCR came from a man in his fifties or sixties with renal cell carcinoma. The input for sequencing was blood, taken from a patient whose treatment included radiotherapy and nephrectomy.

The bases read TGTGCCAGCAGCTTCGAGGTTGTGGCAGCCAATGAGCAGTTCTTC. This translates into CASSFEVVAANEQFF. The rearranged segments are TRBV11-2 and TRBJ2-1; the D gene remains uncertain. The CDR3 starts with the cysteine, ends with the phenylalanine, and has 15 residues. The DNA shown is the 45-base CDR3, in frame from base 1. A distance of 15 bases separates the germline ends of V and J, which lose 3 bases and 6 bases respectively. CDR1 and CDR2 were assigned from the germline V gene as SGHAT and FQNNGV.